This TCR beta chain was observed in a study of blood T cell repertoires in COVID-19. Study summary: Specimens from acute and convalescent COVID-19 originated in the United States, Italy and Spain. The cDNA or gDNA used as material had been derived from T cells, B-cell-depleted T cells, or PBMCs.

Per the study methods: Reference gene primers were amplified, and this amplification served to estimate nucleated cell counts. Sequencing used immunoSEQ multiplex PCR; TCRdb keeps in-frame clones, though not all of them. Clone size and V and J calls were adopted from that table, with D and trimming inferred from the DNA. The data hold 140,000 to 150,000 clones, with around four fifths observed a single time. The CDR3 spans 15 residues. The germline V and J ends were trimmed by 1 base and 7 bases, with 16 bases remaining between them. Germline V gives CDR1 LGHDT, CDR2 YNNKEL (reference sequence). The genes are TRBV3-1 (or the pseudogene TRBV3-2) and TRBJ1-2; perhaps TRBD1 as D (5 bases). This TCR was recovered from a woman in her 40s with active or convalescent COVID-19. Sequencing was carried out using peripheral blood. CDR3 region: CASSQGGREGGGYTF. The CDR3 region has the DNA TGTGCCAGCAGCCAAGGAGGCAGGGAAGGCGGTGGCTACACCTTC.